These 3 T cell receptor beta chains were sequenced from one sample in a study of T cells in Graves' hyperthyroidism and ophthalmopathy. What was amplified from RNA transcripts were TCR beta CDR3 regions. Primed by the HTBI set, a first-round RT-PCR was run on the TCR CDR3. MiXCR, applied by TCRdb to the multiplex PCR reads, yields one record per CDR3 protein. The sample lists approximately 380,000 distinct CDR3 sequences, around 15% occurring once. The source material was blood. The receptor set was obtained from a man aged 50-59 years with Graves' ophthalmopathy.

This clonotype came up once. A much bigger clone sits one base away, suggesting this may be a read error. The CDR3 sequence: CAGIFSGVSSEQFF. CDR3 bases: TGTGCCGGCATTTTCTCTGGGGTTTCTAGTGAGCAGTTCTTC. The chain recombines TRBV2 with TRBJ2-1, with no clear D. Germline values: CDR1 SNHLY, CDR2 FYNNEI. The CDR3 runs to 14 residues. The germline V and J ends were trimmed by 11 bases and 9 bases, with 23 bases remaining between them.

In its sample, this clonotype was seen many times. The gene calls are TRBV7-9 and TRBJ2-5, with 7 bases matching TRBD1. J was trimmed by 4 bases and V by 4 bases; bases with no gene match: 6. There are 14 residues in the CDR3. Per germline, CDR1 SEHNR and CDR2 FQNEAQ (reference sequence). The CDR3 coding sequence is TGTGCCAGCAGCTACCCGGGACAGAGAGAGACCCAGTACTTC. This encodes CASSYPGQRETQYF. Drawing the rest from reference TRBV7-9 and TRBJ2-5, the complete variable domain is DTGVSQNPRHKITKRGQNVTFRCDPISEHNRLYWYRQTLGQGPEFLTYFQNEAQLEKSRLLSDRFSAERPKGSFSTLEIQRTEQGDSAMYLCASSYPGQRETQYFGPGTRLLVL.

Note on this clonotype: Being one base from a much bigger clone, this may be a read error. The V call is TRBV12-3 or TRBV12-4, the J call TRBJ2-3; D remains unclear. This CDR3 spans 14 amino acids. CDR3 nucleotides: TGTGCCAGCGACCCAATTGCCCAAGGAGATATGCAGTATTTT. This gives the protein CASDPIAQGDMQYF.